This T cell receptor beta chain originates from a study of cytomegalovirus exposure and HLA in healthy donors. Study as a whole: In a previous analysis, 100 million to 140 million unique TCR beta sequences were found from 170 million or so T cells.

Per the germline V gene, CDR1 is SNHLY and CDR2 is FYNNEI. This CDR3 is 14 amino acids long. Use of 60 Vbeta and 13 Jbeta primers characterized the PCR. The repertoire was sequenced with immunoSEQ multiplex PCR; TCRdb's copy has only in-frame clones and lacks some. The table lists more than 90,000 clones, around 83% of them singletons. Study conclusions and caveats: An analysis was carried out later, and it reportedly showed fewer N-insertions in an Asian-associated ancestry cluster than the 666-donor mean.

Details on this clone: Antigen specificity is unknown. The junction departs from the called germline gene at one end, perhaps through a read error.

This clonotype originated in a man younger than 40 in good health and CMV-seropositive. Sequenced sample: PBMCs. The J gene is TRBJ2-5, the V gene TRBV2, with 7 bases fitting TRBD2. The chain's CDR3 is CATSSWTSQETQYF. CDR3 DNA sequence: TGTGCCACCAGTTCCTGGACTAGCCAAGAGACCCAGTACTTC.